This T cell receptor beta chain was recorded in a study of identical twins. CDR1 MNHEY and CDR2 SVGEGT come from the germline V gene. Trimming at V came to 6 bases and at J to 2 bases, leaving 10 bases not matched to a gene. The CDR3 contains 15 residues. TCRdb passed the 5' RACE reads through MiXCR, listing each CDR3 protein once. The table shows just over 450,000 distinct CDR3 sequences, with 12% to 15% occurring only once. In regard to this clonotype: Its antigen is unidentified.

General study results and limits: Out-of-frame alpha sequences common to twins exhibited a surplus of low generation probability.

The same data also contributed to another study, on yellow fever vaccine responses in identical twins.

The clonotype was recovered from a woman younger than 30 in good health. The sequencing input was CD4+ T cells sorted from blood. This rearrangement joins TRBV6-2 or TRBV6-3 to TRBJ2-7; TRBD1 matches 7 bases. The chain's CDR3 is CASRTRTGYAYEQYF. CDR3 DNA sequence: TGTGCCAGCAGGACCCGGACAGGCTATGCCTACGAGCAGTACTTC.